The clone carrying this T cell receptor beta chain came up many times. TCRdb reanalysed the 5' RACE reads using MiXCR and keeps one entry per CDR3 protein. The sample contains some 240,000 distinct CDR3 sequences, about 8.5% of which appear only once. This record comes from a study of identical twins. V was clipped by 4 bases and J by 5 bases, with 5 bases between them. CDR1 and CDR2 from the germline V gene are MNHEY and SVGEGT. This CDR3 has 11 residues. The data also belong to a second study, concerning yellow fever vaccine responses in identical twins.

This clonotype was obtained from a woman aged 18-30 years in good health. This chain uses TRBV6-2 or TRBV6-3 with TRBJ1-1; D uncertain. Sequencing was carried out using CD8+ T cells sorted from blood. CDR3 DNA sequence: TGTGCCAGCAGTTTGTTGACTGAAGCTTTCTTT. This codes for CASSLLTEAFF.